The 5 T cell receptor beta chains given below trace back to one sample, sequenced in a study of CD8 T cells in Susac syndrome. With random hexamers, roughly 0.45 to 1 ug RNA was reverse transcribed. TCRdb re-derived calls from the immunoSEQ multiplex PCR reads in MiXCR, one entry per CDR3 protein. The top ten clones hold under 0.15% of a sample with about 400,000 distinct CDR3 sequences, 75% to 90% of them seen once. The material sequenced was CD8+ T cells from PBMCs. These receptors all come from a human donor with multiple sclerosis.

A single count supports this clonotype. The chain links TRBV30 to TRBJ1-2; D unresolved. V dropped 0 bases and J dropped 8 bases, with 7 bases sitting between them. From germline, CDR1 is GTSNPN and CDR2 SVGIG (reference sequence). The CDR3 contains 11 residues. The CDR3 DNA reads TGTGCCTGGAGTGTAGCTATCGGCTACACCTTC. Amino acid sequence: CAWSVAIGYTF. The full variable domain, with the rest looked up from reference TRBV30 and TRBJ1-2, is SQTIHQWPATLVQPVGSPLSLECTVEGTSNPNLYWYRQAAGRGLQLLFYSVGIGQISSEVPQNLSASRPQDRQFILSSKKLLLSDSGFYLCAWSVAIGYTFGSGTRLTVV.

The DNA of the CDR3 is TGTGCCAGCAGTTTACAGGGGACGTCACCCCTCCACTTT. The encoded protein is CASSLQGTSPLHF. The chain joins TRBV27 to TRBJ1-6; a weak D match, TRBD1 (6 bases). V was shortened by 2 bases and J by 10 bases, with 9 bases between the two germline ends. The CDR3 is 13 residues long. Germline V gene sequence: CDR1 MNHEY, CDR2 SMNVEV (reference sequence).

This clonotype was counted between two and nine times. V usage is TRBV5-1 and J usage is TRBJ1-5, with D uncertain. The CDR3 loop spans 13 amino acids. V lost 0 bases to trimming and J lost 5 bases, with 6 bases between them. Germline values: CDR1 SGHRS, CDR2 YFSETQ. For the CDR3, the DNA is TGCGCCAGCAGCTTGGACACGGATCAGCCCCAGCATTTT. This codes for CASSLDTDQPQHF. Full variable domain (outside the CDR3, taken from reference TRBV5-1 and TRBJ1-5): KAGVTQTPRYLIKTRGQQVTLSCSPISGHRSVSWYQQTPGQGLQFLFEYFSETQRNKGNFPGRFSGRQFSNSRSEMNVSTLELGDSALYLCASSLDTDQPQHFGDGTRLSIL.

The chain joins TRBV7-2 to TRBJ1-1; the D gene is possibly TRBD1 (6 bases). The V gene lost 5 bases and the J gene lost 3 bases, with 13 bases spanning the gap. The CDR3 totals 14 residues. Germline V gene sequence: CDR1 SGHTA, CDR2 FQGNSA. The CDR3 region is CASSAHGGHTEAFF. In nucleotides, the CDR3 is TGTGCCAGCAGCGCGCACGGGGGCCACACTGAAGCTTTCTTT.

The chain links TRBV6-1 to TRBJ2-1, with 10 bases that match TRBD2. Germline CDR1 is MNHNS and CDR2 is SASEGT. This CDR3 has 17 residues. V was clipped by 1 base and J by 8 bases; unmatched bases: 11. The CDR3 is CASSEVLGAGGHDEQFF. The CDR3 DNA sequence: TGTGCCAGCAGTGAAGTACTTGGAGCGGGGGGGCACGATGAGCAGTTCTTC.